Here is one T cell receptor (beta chain) with its context. Specified time point: blood 2 weeks post-SBRT. Treatment: 15 Gy SBRT to primary tumor, nephrectomy 4 weeks later. Serial blood draws occurred at baseline and 2 and 4 weeks post-SBRT. The patient's renal cell carcinoma had clear cell pathology. The sample is drawn from a study of radiation and T cells in renal cell carcinoma. The table came from immunoSEQ multiplex PCR; TCRdb's copy has only in-frame clones and leaves some out. The sample shows some 130,000 clones, roughly four fifths of them seen only once. The junction had 12 bases not matched to a gene; V was cut back by 3 bases and J by 3 bases. The CDR3 has 17 residues. From germline, CDR1 is SGHRS and CDR2 YFSETQ.

The V gene is TRBV5-1, the J gene TRBJ2-3; TRBD2 aligns across 8 bases. This clonotype was sampled from a woman between 55 and 75 years old with renal cell carcinoma. Here the sequenced sample was blood, taken from a patient whose treatment included radiotherapy and nephrectomy. In nucleotides, the CDR3 is TGCGCCAGCAGCTACAGAGCGGGAGTCACGCGAACAGATACGCAGTATTTT. This encodes CASSYRAGVTRTDTQYF.